Sequencing of this T cell receptor beta chain was carried out in a study of T cell repertoires in cytomegalovirus infection. Study in general: The study used recently identified HLA-C-restricted and well-studied HLA-B-restricted CMV epitopes. Public TCR beta signatures marked donors with CMV infection and the matching HLA.

Germline V lookup: CDR1 SGHTA, CDR2 FQGNSA. The V and J ends lost 4 bases and 5 bases respectively, with 8 bases between them. There are 12 residues in the CDR3. As to this clonotype: The target antigen is unknown.

Whole-study results and caveats: HLA-C-restricted CMV clonotypes gave the most frequent clonotype in two of eight donors. People with CMV and the relevant HLA were identified by cumulative public TCR beta family frequency.

TCRdb reanalysed the reads using MiXCR and keeps one entry per CDR3 protein. This sample yields 380,000 or so distinct CDR3 sequences, of which approximately 30% are seen a single time; roughly 14% belongs to the top ten. The specimen comprised cultured PBMCs, sampled from culture after CMV antigen stimulation. J is TRBJ2-5 and V is TRBV7-2; unclear D gene. This TCR was sampled from a human donor in good health (CMV status not recorded). Some clones in this sample may be carry-over from other donors' samples. The CDR3 DNA follows: TGTGCCAGCAGCTCGACCCGGGAGACCCAGTACTTC. It translates to CASSSTRETQYF.